The T cell receptor beta chain described here comes from a study of response to subunit inactivated influenza vaccine. Regarding the study as a whole: It was the authors' suggestion that each seasonal influenza vaccination recruits few new T cells.

This clonotype was counted between two and nine times. Antigen unknown. From the RT-PCR reads, TCRdb called clonotypes with MiXCR, one entry per CDR3 protein. The sample lists approximately 500,000 distinct CDR3 sequences, over 10% occurring once. Sample: PBMCs from blood, taken roughly 46 days after vaccination. This TCR came from a man aged 45-65 years who received an inactivated influenza vaccine.

This CDR3 is CASSPGDLNTEAFF. In DNA form, the CDR3 reads TGCGCCAGCAGCCCAGGGGATTTGAACACTGAAGCTTTCTTT. The chain is built from TRBV5-1 and TRBJ1-1; possible D gene TRBD1, 6 bases. In germline, CDR1 is SGHRS, CDR2 YFSETQ. V was pared by 4 bases and J by 0 bases, with 10 bases between. This CDR3 has 14 residues.